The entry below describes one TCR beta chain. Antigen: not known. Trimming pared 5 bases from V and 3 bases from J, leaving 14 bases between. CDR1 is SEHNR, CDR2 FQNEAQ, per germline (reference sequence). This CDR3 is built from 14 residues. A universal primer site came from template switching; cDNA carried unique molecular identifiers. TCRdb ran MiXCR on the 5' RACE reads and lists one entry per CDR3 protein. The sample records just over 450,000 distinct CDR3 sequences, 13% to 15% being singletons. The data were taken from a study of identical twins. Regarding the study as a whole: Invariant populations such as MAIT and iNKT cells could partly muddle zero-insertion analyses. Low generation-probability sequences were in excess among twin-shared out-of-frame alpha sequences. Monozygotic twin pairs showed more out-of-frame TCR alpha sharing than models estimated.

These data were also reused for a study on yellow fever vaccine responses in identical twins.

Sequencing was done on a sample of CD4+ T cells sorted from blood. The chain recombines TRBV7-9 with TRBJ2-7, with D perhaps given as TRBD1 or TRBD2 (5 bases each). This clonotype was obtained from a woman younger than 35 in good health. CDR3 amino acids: CASSQKWGSYEQYF. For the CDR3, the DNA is TGTGCCAGCAGCCAGAAGTGGGGGAGCTACGAGCAGTACTTC.